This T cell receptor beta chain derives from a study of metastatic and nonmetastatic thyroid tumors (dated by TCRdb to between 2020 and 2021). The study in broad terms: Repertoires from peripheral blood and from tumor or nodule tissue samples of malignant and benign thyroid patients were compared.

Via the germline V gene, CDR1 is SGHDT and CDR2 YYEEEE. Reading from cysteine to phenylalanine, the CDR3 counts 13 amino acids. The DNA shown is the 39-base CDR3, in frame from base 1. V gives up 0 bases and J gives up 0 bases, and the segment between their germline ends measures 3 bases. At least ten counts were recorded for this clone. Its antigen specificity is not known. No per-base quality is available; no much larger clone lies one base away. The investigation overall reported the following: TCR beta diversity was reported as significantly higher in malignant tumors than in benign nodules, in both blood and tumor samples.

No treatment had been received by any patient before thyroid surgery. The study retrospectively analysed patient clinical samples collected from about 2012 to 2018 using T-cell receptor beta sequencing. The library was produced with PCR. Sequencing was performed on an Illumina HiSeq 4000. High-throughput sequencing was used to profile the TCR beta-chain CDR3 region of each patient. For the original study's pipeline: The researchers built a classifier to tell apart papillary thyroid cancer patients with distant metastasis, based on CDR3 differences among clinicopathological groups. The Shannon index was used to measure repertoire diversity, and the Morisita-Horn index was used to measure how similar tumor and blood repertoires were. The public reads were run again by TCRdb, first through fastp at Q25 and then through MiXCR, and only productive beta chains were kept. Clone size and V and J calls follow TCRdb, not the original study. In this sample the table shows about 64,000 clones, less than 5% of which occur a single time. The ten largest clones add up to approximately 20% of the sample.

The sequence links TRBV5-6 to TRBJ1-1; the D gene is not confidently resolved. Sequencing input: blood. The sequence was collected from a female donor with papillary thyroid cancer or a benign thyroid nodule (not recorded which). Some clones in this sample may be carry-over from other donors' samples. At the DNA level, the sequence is TGTGCCAGCAGCTTGGCCTTGAACACTGAAGCTTTCTTT. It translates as CASSLALNTEAFF.